This T cell receptor (beta chain) was obtained from a study of blood T cell repertoires in COVID-19. Study-level information: The study drew acute and convalescent COVID-19 samples from the United States, Italy and Spain. Nucleic acid was either cDNA or gDNA, and it came from T cells, B-cell-depleted T cells, or PBMCs.

This clone was recorded once. CDR1 and CDR2 (germline): KGHSH, LQKENI. V gave up 6 bases and J gave up 1 base, with 13 bases separating them. The length of the CDR3 is 14 residues. How the authors handled the data: Amplification of reference gene primers was used by the study to estimate nucleated cell counts. Clones were read by immunoSEQ multiplex PCR, and TCRdb kept only the in-frame ones, dropping some. Clonal size and the V and J genes are those of that table, whereas D and trimming came from the DNA. This table holds 200,000 or so clones, roughly 80% found once. What was sequenced was peripheral blood. The V gene is TRBV18, the J gene TRBJ2-7, with TRBD1 as a possible D gene (5 bases). The TCR comes from a woman aged 30 to 39 with acute or convalescent COVID-19. CDR3 sequence (DNA): TGTGCCAGCTCGTATTCGACAGATTCCTACGAGCAGTACTTC. This sequence encodes CASSYSTDSYEQYF.